In this sample, the clone carrying this T cell receptor beta chain turned up a few times. Its antigen is still unknown. The data stem from a study of cytomegalovirus exposure and HLA in healthy donors. The study, taken as a whole, reports: At a 0.05 false discovery rate, a later analysis found 16,951 TCR beta sequences to be associated with HLA alleles. Prior analysis indicated that the majority of TCR beta V segments exhibited productivity approximately 87% or approximately 30% of the time. A missense variant in DCLRE1C was later tied to TCR beta V- and J-gene trimming.

V lost 6 bases and J 4 bases, leaving 15 bases between the germline ends. CDR1 is MDHEN and CDR2 is SYDVKM in the germline V gene. This CDR3 region has 14 residues. The PCR ran on 60 Vbeta and 13 Jbeta primers. Only in-frame clones appear in the TCRdb table, and some are missing; sequencing was by immunoSEQ multiplex PCR. This repertoire shows 210,000 or so clones, about 75% found once; its top ten account for 1.5% to 2%. This clonotype was obtained from a man between 18 and 29 years old in good health and CMV-seronegative. Sequences were obtained from PBMCs. The chain uses TRBV28 and TRBJ1-1; D not resolved. The CDR3 here is CASRLDGDPTEAFF. In DNA form, the CDR3 reads TGTGCCAGCAGATTAGACGGGGATCCCACTGAAGCTTTCTTT. The variable domain in full, completed from reference TRBV28 and TRBJ1-1, reads DVKVTQSSRYLVKRTGEKVFLECVQDMDHENMFWYRQDPGLGLRLIYFSYDVKMKEKGDIPEGYSVSREKKERFSLILESASTNQTSMYLCASRLDGDPTEAFFGQGTRLTVV.